The rows below give T cell receptor beta chains drawn from one sample of a study of cytomegalovirus exposure and HLA in healthy donors. Sequencing used immunoSEQ multiplex PCR; TCRdb keeps in-frame clones, though not all of them. The data contain 150,000 to 200,000 clones, 68% of them singletons. Source material: PBMCs. These receptors came from a man aged 50-60 years in good health and CMV-seronegative. The CDR3 runs from the conserved cysteine through the conserved F or W. D genes are given only for firm matches. Some rows have no size entry. The others give once, few or many, or a class for an expanded clone.

j_gene	abundance	d_gene	v_gene	CDR3nt	CDR3aa
TRBJ2-2	-	TRBD1	TRBV11-2	TGTGCCAGCAGCTCGGGACAGGTGAACACCGGGGAGCTGTTTTTT	CASSSGQVNTGELFF
TRBJ2-7	-	TRBD2	TRBV27	TGTGCCAGCACCCAGCGGGGGGCCCCTAGCTCCTACGAGCAGTACTTC	CASTQRGAPSSYEQYF
TRBJ2-2	once	TRBD2	TRBV5-1	TGCGCCAGCAGCTTCATAGCGGGGATAAACACCGGGGAGCTGTTTTTT	CASSFIAGINTGELFF
TRBJ2-7	-	-	TRBV20-1	TGCAGTGCTAAACGTAAAAACGAGCAGTACTTC	CSAKRKNEQYF
TRBJ1-1	-	-	TRBV6-6	TGTGCCAGCACCTCTACCGTAGTTGTTACTGAAGCTTTCTTT	CASTSTVVVTEAFF
TRBJ2-5	-	-	TRBV6-5	TGTGCCAGCAGGGATAGACAGAGGGAGACCCAGTACTTC	CASRDRQRETQYF
TRBJ1-1	many	-	TRBV5-1	TGCGCCAGCAGCTTCTACACTGAAGCTTTCTTT	CASSFYTEAFF
TRBJ2-7	-	-	TRBV5-1	TGCGCCAGCAGTCTAGGACTCCCCGGCGAGCAGTACTTC	CASSLGLPGEQYF
TRBJ1-2	few	-	TRBV7-9	TGTGCCAGCAGCTTAGAGACAGCTATTAACTATGGCTACACCTTC	CASSLETAINYGYTF
TRBJ2-7	-	-	TRBV5-4	TGTGCCAGCAGCGCAGGCTCTACCCTGGGTCCCGAGCAGTACTTC	CASSAGSTLGPEQYF
TRBJ1-1	-	TRBD1	TRBV7-9	TGTGCCAGCAGCACGAGACAGGGACTTAACACTGAAGCTTTCTTT	CASSTRQGLNTEAFF
TRBJ2-3	-	TRBD1	TRBV6-1	TGTGCCAGCAGACCGGACAGGGGGAGGACAGATACGCAGTATTTT	CASRPDRGRTDTQYF
TRBJ2-1	-	-	TRBV5-8	TGTGCCAGCAGCCTGACTCGCTCCTACAATGAGCAGTTCTTC	CASSLTRSYNEQFF
TRBJ2-1	-	TRBD1	TRBV6-5	TGTGCCAGCAGCCCCGACAGGGGGCGCTACAATGAGCAGTTCTTC	CASSPDRGRYNEQFF
TRBJ1-6	-	TRBD1	TRBV5-6	TGTGCCACCGCAGGGGGCTCCTATAATTCACCCCTCCACTTT	CATAGGSYNSPLHF
TRBJ2-7	-	-	TRBV7-2	TGTGCCAGCAGCTTAGGAGCAGGGGCAGGATACGAGCAGTACTTC	CASSLGAGAGYEQYF
TRBJ2-1	-	TRBD1	TRBV11-2	TGTGCCAGCAGCTCCCGGGACAGGGGCAATGAGCAGTTCTTC	CASSSRDRGNEQFF
TRBJ2-2	few	TRBD1	TRBV28	TGTGCCAGCAGGACCCACAGGGGGCGGAAATCTACCGGGGAGCTGTTTTTT	CASRTHRGRKSTGELFF
TRBJ2-2	-	TRBD1	TRBV2	TGTGCCAGCAGTGAAGTTGGGACAGGGAACACCGGGGAGCTGTTTTTT	CASSEVGTGNTGELFF
TRBJ2-7	-	-	TRBV7-2	TGTGCCAGCAGCTTAGAGGGCGGGGTTTCCTACGAGCAGTACTTC	CASSLEGGVSYEQYF
TRBJ2-3	once	TRBD2	TRBV29-1	TGCAGCGTTGAAGTGGGACTAGCGGGGGGATTACTGACAGATACGCAGTATTTT	CSVEVGLAGGLLTDTQYF
TRBJ1-2	once	-	TRBV7-9	TGTGCCAGCAGCCCGCGTGAAGGGGCAAGCTATGGCTACACCTTC	CASSPREGASYGYTF
TRBJ2-5	few	TRBD2	TRBV28	TGTGCCAGCAGGACCGGGCTAGCGGGGGGCCAAGAGACCCAGTACTTC	CASRTGLAGGQETQYF
TRBJ2-2	-	-	TRBV5-1	TGCGCCAGCAGCTTCGACCTGTCGGGCACCGGGGAGCTGTTTTTT	CASSFDLSGTGELFF
TRBJ2-5	-	TRBD2	TRBV5-1	TGCGCCAGCAGTGCCGGGAGGGCGGAGACCCAGTACTTC	CASSAGRAETQYF
TRBJ2-1	-	-	TRBV21-1	TGTGCCAGCAGCAAATATGGAAAGGGGGGGGACAATGAGCAGTTCTTC	CASSKYGKGGDNEQFF
TRBJ2-1	-	TRBD1	TRBV9	TGTGCCAGCAGCTTCACGGGACAGGCCTCCTACAATGAGCAGTTCTTC	CASSFTGQASYNEQFF
TRBJ1-2	-	TRBD1	TRBV19	TGTGCCAGTAGTACCGGACAGGGGTGGTATGGCTACACCTTC	CASSTGQGWYGYTF
TRBJ1-3	-	-	TRBV18	TGTGCCAGCTCACCACCTAGTCTGTCCCCCTCTGGAAACACCATATATTTT	CASSPPSLSPSGNTIYF
TRBJ2-7	-	-	TRBV7-9	TGTGCCAGCAGCTTAGCGGTGACAGGTACCTACGAGCAGTACTTC	CASSLAVTGTYEQYF
TRBJ2-7	few	-	TRBV5-4	TGTGCCAGCAGCTTGCAGGGAACCTACGAGCAGTACTTC	CASSLQGTYEQYF
TRBJ1-5	once	-	TRBV7-3	TGTGCCAGCAGCCCCGGGGGCAATCAGCCCCAGCATTTT	CASSPGGNQPQHF
TRBJ2-3	-	-	TRBV7-9	TGTGCCAGCAGCCGTCAGGACACGGATACGCAGTATTTT	CASSRQDTDTQYF
TRBJ2-5	few	TRBD1	TRBV7-9	TGTGCCAGCAGCTTAGGGACAGGGGTAGGAGAGACCCAGTACTTC	CASSLGTGVGETQYF
TRBJ1-1	once	TRBD1	TRBV6-5	TGTGCCAGCAGTTTCGACAGGGTGAACACTGAAGCTTTCTTT	CASSFDRVNTEAFF
TRBJ2-2	-	TRBD1	TRBV6-6	TGTGCCAGCAGTCGGGACAGGGACACCGGGGAGCTGTTTTTT	CASSRDRDTGELFF
TRBJ2-7	-	TRBD1	TRBV6-5	TGTGCCAGCAAGAACAGGGGGCCCTACGAGCAGTACTTC	CASKNRGPYEQYF
TRBJ2-2	few	-	TRBV15	TGTGCCACCAGCCCTGACTACAAAACCGGGGAGCTGTTTTTT	CATSPDYKTGELFF
TRBJ2-7	-	TRBD1	TRBV5-4	TGTGCCAGCAGCAACCGACAGGGGACCACCTACGAGCAGTACTTC	CASSNRQGTTYEQYF
TRBJ2-2	-	TRBD1	TRBV28	TGTGCCAGCAGACGGACAGGGAGCACCGGGGAGCTGTTTTTT	CASRRTGSTGELFF
TRBJ1-2	-	TRBD1	TRBV25-1	TGTGCCAGCAGTGATTCCGGGACAGTCTATGGCTACACCTTC	CASSDSGTVYGYTF
TRBJ2-7	few	TRBD2	TRBV5-1	TGCGCCAGCAGCTTGGCTCTTCAACTTAGCGGGGGGGCACCGGACTACTACGAGCAGTACTTC	CASSLALQLSGGAPDYYEQYF
TRBJ2-3	-	TRBD2	TRBV7-9	TGTGCCAGCAGCTTAGTTCCGACTAGCCCTGTGGGCGATACGCAGTATTTT	CASSLVPTSPVGDTQYF
TRBJ2-1	-	-	TRBV29-1	TGCAGCGTTGGGTGGAGGGGCTACAATGAGCAGTTCTTC	CSVGWRGYNEQFF
TRBJ2-2	-	TRBD1	TRBV6-5	TGTGCCAGCAGGGACAGGGACACCGGGGAGCTGTTTTTT	CASRDRDTGELFF
TRBJ2-5	-	-	TRBV6-5	TGTTCCAGCAGTTACTCAAGGCTGGGCTCGGAGACCCAGTACTTC	CSSSYSRLGSETQYF
TRBJ1-2	-	-	TRBV28	TGTGCCAGTCGACAGGCTCTCTATGGCTACACCTTC	CASRQALYGYTF